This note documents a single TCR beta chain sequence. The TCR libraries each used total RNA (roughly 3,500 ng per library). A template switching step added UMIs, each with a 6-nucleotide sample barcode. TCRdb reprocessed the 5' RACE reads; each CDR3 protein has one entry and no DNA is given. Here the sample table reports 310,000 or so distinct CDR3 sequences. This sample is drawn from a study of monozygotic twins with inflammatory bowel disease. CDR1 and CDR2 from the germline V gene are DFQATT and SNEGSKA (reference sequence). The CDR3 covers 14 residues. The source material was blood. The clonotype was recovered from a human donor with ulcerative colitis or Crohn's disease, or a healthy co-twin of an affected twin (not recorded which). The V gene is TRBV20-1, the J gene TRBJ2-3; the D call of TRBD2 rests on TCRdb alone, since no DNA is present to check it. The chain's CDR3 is CSASASGLRDTQYF.